This T cell receptor beta chain was obtained from a study of blood T cell repertoires in COVID-19. On the study more broadly: The United States, Italy and Spain were the sources of the acute and convalescent COVID-19 samples.

The CDR3 is made up of 16 amino acids. Trimming stripped 1 base from V and 4 bases from J, with 14 bases between. The germline CDR1 and CDR2 sequences are LNHDA and SQIVND (reference sequence). Enrolled through a virtual design, the participants were between about 18 and 100 years of age and came from about two dozen US areas. Membership in each cohort depended on participant-reported clinical history. Authors' processing steps: Counts of nucleated cells, estimated from reference gene primer amplification, were obtained. Profiling relied on immunoSEQ multiplex PCR, and the TCRdb table lists in-frame clones only, not all of them. V and J calls and clone size are copied from that table; D and trimming were computed from the DNA. The sample has 300,000 or so clones; 80% to 90% are singletons.

This receptor was obtained from a woman in her thirties or forties with acute COVID-19. Sequenced sample: PBMCs or T cells enriched from blood (not recorded which). V is TRBV19 and J is TRBJ1-5; D remains ambiguous. The CDR3 DNA reads TGTGCCAGTAGTATAGGCCCCGGAGGTCGGAATCAGCCCCAGCATTTT. It translates to CASSIGPGGRNQPQHF.